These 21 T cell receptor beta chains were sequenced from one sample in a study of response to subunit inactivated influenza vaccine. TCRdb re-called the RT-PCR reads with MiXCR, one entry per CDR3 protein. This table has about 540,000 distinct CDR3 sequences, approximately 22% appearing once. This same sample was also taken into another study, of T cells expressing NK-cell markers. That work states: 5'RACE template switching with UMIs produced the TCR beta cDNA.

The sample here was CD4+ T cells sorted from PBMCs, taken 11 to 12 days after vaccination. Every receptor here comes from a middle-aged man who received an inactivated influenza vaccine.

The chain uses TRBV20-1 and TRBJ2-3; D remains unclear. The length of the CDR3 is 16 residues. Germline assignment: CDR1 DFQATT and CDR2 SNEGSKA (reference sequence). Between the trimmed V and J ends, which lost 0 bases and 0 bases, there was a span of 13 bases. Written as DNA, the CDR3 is TGCAGTGCTAGAGATCTGAGCGAACCTAGCACAGATACGCAGTATTTT. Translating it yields CSARDLSEPSTDTQYF.

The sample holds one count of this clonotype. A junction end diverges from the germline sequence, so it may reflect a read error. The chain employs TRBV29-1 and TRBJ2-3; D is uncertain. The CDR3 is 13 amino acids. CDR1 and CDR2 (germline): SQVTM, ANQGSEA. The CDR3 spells CGVVKYSTDTQYF. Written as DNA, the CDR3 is TGCGGCGTTGTCAAGTATAGCACAGATACGCAGTATTTT.

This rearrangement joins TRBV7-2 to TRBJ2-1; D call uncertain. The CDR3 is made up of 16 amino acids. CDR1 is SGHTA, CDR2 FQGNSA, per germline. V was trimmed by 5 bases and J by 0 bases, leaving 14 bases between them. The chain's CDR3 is CASSPIRISSYNEQFF. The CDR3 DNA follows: TGTGCCAGCAGCCCAATCAGGATCTCCTCCTACAATGAGCAGTTCTTC.

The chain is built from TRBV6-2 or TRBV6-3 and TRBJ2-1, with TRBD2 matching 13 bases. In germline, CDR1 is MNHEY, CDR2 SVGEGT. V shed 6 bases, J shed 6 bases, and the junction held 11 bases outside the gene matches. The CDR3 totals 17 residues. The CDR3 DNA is TGTGCCAGCAGCCGCGCCTCGACTAGCGGGGGGCTCAATGAGCAGTTCTTC. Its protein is CASSRASTSGGLNEQFF.

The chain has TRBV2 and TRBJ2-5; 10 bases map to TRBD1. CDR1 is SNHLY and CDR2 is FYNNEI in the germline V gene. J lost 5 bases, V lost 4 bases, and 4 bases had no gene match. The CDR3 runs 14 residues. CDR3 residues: CASSGRTGGETQYF. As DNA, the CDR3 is TGTGCCAGCAGTGGCCGGACAGGGGGGGAGACCCAGTACTTC.

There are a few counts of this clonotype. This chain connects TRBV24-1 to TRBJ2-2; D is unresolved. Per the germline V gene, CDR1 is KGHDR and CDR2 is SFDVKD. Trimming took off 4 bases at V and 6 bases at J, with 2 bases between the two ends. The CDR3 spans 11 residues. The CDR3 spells CATSEAGELFF. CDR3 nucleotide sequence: TGTGCCACCAGTGAAGCCGGGGAGCTGTTTTTT.

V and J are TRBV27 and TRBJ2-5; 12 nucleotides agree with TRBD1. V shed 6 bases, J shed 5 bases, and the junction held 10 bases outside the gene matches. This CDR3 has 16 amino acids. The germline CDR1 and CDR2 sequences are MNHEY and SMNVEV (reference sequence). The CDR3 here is CASSLTGTGGRETQYF. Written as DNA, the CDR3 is TGTGCCAGCAGCCTAACCGGGACAGGGGGCCGGGAGACCCAGTACTTC.

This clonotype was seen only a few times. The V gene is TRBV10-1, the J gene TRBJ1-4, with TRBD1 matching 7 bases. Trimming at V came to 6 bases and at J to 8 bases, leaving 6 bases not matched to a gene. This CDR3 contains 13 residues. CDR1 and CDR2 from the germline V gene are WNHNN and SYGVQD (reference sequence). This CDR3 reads CASRGVTGEKLFF. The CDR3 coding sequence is TGCGCCAGCAGGGGGGTGACAGGGGAAAAACTGTTTTTT.

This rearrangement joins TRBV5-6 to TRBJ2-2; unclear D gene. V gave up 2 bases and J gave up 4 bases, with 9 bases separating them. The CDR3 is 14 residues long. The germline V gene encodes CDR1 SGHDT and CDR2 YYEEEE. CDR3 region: CASSFGAPTGELFF. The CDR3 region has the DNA TGTGCCAGCAGCTTCGGAGCTCCCACCGGGGAGCTGTTTTTT.

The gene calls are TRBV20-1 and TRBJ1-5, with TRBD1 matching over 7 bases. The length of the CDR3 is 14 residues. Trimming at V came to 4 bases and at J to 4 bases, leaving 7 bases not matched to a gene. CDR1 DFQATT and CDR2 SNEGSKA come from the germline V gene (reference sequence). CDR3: CSATSGTVNQPQHF. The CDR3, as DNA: TGCAGTGCTACCTCTGGGACAGTTAATCAGCCCCAGCATTTT.

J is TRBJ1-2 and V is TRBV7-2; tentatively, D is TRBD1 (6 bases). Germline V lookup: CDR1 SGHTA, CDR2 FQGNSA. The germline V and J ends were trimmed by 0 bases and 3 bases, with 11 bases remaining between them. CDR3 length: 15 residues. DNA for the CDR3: TGTGCCAGCAGCTTAGCTACAGGGCGCTACTATGGCTACACCTTC. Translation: CASSLATGRYYGYTF.

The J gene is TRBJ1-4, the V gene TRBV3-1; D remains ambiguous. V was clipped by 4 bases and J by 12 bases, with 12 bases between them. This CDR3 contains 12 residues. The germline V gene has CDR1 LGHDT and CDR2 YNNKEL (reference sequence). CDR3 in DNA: TGTGCCAGCAGCCCTGAGGTCGGTGAACTGTTTTTT. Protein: CASSPEVGELFF. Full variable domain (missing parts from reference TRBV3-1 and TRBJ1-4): DTAVSQTPKYLVTQMGNDKSIKCEQNLGHDTMYWYKQDSKKFLKIMFSYNNKELIINETVPNRFSPKSPDKAHLNLHINSLELGDSAVYFCASSPEVGELFFGSGTQLSVL.

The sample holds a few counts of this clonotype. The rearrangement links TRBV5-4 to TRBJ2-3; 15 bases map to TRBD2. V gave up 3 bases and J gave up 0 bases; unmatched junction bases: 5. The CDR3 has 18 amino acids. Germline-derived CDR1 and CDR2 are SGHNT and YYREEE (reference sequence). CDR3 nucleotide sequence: TGTGCCAGCAGCTCCGGGACTAGCGGGAGGACTAGCACAGATACGCAGTATTTT. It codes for CASSSGTSGRTSTDTQYF.

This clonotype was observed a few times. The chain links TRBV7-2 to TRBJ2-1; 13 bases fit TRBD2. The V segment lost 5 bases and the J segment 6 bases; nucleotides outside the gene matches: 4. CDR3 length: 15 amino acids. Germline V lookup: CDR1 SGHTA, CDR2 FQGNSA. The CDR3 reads CASSTTSGRVNEQFF. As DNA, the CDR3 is TGTGCCAGCAGCACCACTAGCGGGAGGGTCAATGAGCAGTTCTTC.

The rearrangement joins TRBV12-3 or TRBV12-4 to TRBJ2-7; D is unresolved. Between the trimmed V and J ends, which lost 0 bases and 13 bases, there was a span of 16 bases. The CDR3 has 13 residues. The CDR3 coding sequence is TGTGCCAGCAGTTTAGCGCTCCCGGACGGGCCATACTTC. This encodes CASSLALPDGPYF.

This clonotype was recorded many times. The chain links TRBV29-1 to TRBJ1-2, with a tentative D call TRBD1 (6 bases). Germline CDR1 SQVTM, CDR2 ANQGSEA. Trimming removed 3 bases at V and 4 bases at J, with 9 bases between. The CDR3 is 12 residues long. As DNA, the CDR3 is TGCAGCGTTGAGTTGGGGGCCTATGGCTACACCTTC. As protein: CSVELGAYGYTF. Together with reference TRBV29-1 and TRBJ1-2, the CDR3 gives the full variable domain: SAVISQKPSRDICQRGTSLTIQCQVDSQVTMMFWYRQQPGQSLTLIATANQGSEATYESGFVIDKFPISRPNLTFSTLTVSNMSPEDSSIYLCSVELGAYGYTFGSGTRLTVV.

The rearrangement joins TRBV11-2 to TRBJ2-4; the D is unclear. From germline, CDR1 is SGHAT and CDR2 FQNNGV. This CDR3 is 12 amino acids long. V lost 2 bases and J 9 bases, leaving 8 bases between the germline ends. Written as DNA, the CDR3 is TGTGCCAGCAGCTTATACCGACGCATTCAGTACTTC. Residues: CASSLYRRIQYF.

The CDR3 spells CASSLDGGNDEKLFF. The CDR3 DNA reads TGCGCCAGCAGCTTGGATGGCGGGAATGACGAAAAACTGTTTTTT. This chain links TRBV5-1 with TRBJ1-4; the D is unclear. The CDR3 runs to 15 residues. V lost 0 bases and J 8 bases, leaving 14 bases between the germline ends. Germline CDR1 is SGHRS and CDR2 is YFSETQ.

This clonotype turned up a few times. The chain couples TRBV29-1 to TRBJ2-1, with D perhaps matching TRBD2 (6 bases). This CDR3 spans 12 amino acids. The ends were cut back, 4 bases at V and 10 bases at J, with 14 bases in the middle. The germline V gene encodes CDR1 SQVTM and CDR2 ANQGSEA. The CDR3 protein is CSVAWRGGEQFF. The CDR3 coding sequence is TGCAGCGTTGCGTGGAGGGGAGGAGAGCAGTTCTTC.

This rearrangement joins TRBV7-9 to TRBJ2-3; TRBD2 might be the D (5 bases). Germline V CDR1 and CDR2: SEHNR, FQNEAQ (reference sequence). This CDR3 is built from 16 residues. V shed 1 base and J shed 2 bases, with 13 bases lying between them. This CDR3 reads CASSLVGVALTDTQYF. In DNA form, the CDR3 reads TGTGCCAGCAGCTTAGTCGGGGTCGCACTCACAGATACGCAGTATTTT.

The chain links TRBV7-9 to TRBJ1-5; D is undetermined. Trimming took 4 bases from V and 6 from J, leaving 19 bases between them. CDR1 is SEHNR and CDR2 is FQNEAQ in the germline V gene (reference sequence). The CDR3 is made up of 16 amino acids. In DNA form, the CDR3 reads TGTGCCAGCAGCTCGACCAGACTCCCCGAGGGTCAGCCCCAGCATTTT. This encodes CASSSTRLPEGQPQHF.